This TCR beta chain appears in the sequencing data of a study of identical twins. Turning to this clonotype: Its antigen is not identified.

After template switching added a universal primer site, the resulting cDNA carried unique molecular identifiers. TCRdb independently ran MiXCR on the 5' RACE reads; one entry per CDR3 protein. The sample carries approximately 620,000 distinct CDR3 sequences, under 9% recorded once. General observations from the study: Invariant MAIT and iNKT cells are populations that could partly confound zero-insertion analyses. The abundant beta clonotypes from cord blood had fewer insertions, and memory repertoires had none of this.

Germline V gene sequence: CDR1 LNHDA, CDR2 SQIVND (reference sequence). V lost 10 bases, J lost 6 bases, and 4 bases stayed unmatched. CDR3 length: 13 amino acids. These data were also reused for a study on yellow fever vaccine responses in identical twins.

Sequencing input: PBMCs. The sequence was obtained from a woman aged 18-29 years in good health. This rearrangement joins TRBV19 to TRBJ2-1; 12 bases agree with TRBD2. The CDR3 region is CATRLAGANEQFF. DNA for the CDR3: TGTGCCACCAGACTAGCGGGGGCCAATGAGCAGTTCTTC. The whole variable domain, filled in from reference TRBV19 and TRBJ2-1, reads DGGITQSPKYLFRKEGQNVTLSCEQNLNHDAMYWYRQDPGQGLRLIYYSQIVNDFQKGDIAEGYSVSREKKESFPLTVTSAQKNPTAFYLCATRLAGANEQFFGPGTRLTVL.